These T cell receptor beta chains were read from a single sample in a study of vaccination and CD4 T cells after COVID-19. Antigens of these TCRs are unknown. One entry per CDR3 protein results from TCRdb running MiXCR on the PCR reads. The repertoire has fewer than 3,000 distinct CDR3 sequences, just under 25% of them found once; the top ten carry less than 30%. Material for sequencing was CD4+ T cells from blood, cultured in vitro. Source of these receptors: a human donor who had recovered from COVID-19. Both conserved end residues are part of each CDR3. A D gene is named only where the DNA matches it firmly. Clone sizes are given selectively: once, few, many, or a class where the clone is expanded.

V	D	J	length	size	DNA	CDR3
TRBV5-4	NA	TRBJ1-1	14	NA	TGTGCCAGCAGCTTGACAGCGATGAACACTGAAGCTTTCTTT	CASSLTAMNTEAFF
TRBV11-1	NA	TRBJ2-7	13	NA	TGTGCCAGCAGCCCTCGTTATGGGTACGAGCAGTACTTC	CASSPRYGYEQYF
TRBV5-1	NA	TRBJ2-3	14	NA	TGCGCCAGCAGCTTGGGTAGCGGCACAGATACGCAGTATTTT	CASSLGSGTDTQYF
TRBV9	NA	TRBJ2-3	14	NA	TGTGCCAGCAGCCGGGACCGGCGAGCGGATACGCAGTATTTT	CASSRDRRADTQYF
TRBV11-3	NA	TRBJ2-7	16	NA	TGTGCCAGCAGCTTAGACGGGCTAGCGAAAACCGGGGAGCAGTACTTC	CASSLDGLAKTGEQYF
TRBV5-1	TRBD1	TRBJ2-1	16	few	TGCGCCAGCAGCACCGGACAGGACCACTCCTACAATGAGCAGTTCTTC	CASSTGQDHSYNEQFF
TRBV20-1	TRBD2	TRBJ2-1	16	NA	TGCAGTGCTAGAGATCGAAGCGGGGGGTCATACAATGAGCAGTTCTTC	CSARDRSGGSYNEQFF
TRBV25-1	NA	TRBJ1-1	15	NA	TGTGCCAGCAGTGACCAACAGGGCGCGAACACTGAAGCTTTCTTT	CASSDQQGANTEAFF
TRBV2	NA	TRBJ2-5	13	NA	TGTGCCAGCGGGGGAACTTCCTTAGGGACCCAGTACTTC	CASGGTSLGTQYF
TRBV12-5	NA	TRBJ1-2	17	NA	TGTGCTAGTGGTTTGGTACTAGGGACTCAGGCTAACTATGGCTACACCTTC	CASGLVLGTQANYGYTF
TRBV2	NA	TRBJ1-1	13	NA	TGTGCCAGCCCTCCGACTTATAACACTGAAGCTTTCTTT	CASPPTYNTEAFF
TRBV25-1	TRBD2	TRBJ2-7	15	NA	TGTGCCAGCAGTGACAGCGGGAGGGCCTCCTGGGAGCAGTACTTC	CASSDSGRASWEQYF
TRBV12-3/TRBV12-4	NA	TRBJ1-6	14	few	TGTGCCAGCAGTGACAGGAGTATTAATTCACCCCTCCACTTT	CASSDRSINSPLHF
TRBV7-3	NA	TRBJ2-2	14	NA	TGTGCCAGCAGCTTAGCTCATGCCACCGGGGAGCTGTTTTTT	CASSLAHATGELFF
TRBV2	NA	TRBJ1-6	16	NA	TGTGCCAGCAGCCGCGGCGATGGAGCTTGGAATTCACCCCTCCACTTT	CASSRGDGAWNSPLHF
TRBV18	NA	TRBJ1-1	14	few	TGTGCCAGCTCACCCCTGACAGGAAACACTGAAGCTTTCTTT	CASSPLTGNTEAFF
TRBV10-3	NA	TRBJ2-7	15	NA	TGTGCCATCAGTCGCCCGGGGGCCGAGGATTACGAGCAGTACTTC	CAISRPGAEDYEQYF
TRBV19	TRBD2	TRBJ2-4	16	NA	TGTGCCAGTAGTTTCTTAGCGGGAGGGCCAGGGAACATTCAGTACTTC	CASSFLAGGPGNIQYF
TRBV27	NA	TRBJ1-4	14	NA	TGTGCCAGCAGTTTATCTGGGGTCAATGAAAAACTGTTTTTT	CASSLSGVNEKLFF
TRBV20-1	NA	TRBJ1-3	12	NA	TGCAGTGCTAGAGATAGGCGGAACACCATATATTTT	CSARDRRNTIYF
TRBV6-1	TRBD2	TRBJ2-3	14	few	TGTGCCAGCAAGTCTAGCGGGAGCTCAGATACGCAGTATTTT	CASKSSGSSDTQYF
TRBV5-1	NA	TRBJ2-3	14	medium-sized	TGCGCCAGCAGCTTGGCCTCTAGCTTCGATACGCAGTATTTT	CASSLASSFDTQYF
TRBV7-6	TRBD2	TRBJ2-7	18	few	TGTGCCAGCAGCTTATCTAGCGGGAGGGCTTCCATCTCCTACGAGCAGTACTTC	CASSLSSGRASISYEQYF
TRBV20-1	NA	TRBJ2-5	12	medium-sized	TGCAGTGCTAATACTCCCGGGGAGACCCAGTACTTC	CSANTPGETQYF
TRBV11-2	TRBD2	TRBJ2-1	16	few	TGTGCCAGCAGCTTAAGCGGGAGGGCCGGTTTCAATGAGCAGTTCTTC	CASSLSGRAGFNEQFF
TRBV30	NA	TRBJ1-2	11	NA	TGTGCCTGGGGGGCGAACTATGGCTACACCTTC	CAWGANYGYTF
TRBV20-1	TRBD2	TRBJ2-7	15	NA	TGCAGTGCTAGTCGGGCTAGCGGGGGGATGTCCGAGCAGTACTTC	CSASRASGGMSEQYF
TRBV12-5	NA	TRBJ1-6	14	NA	TGTGCTAGTGCCAAGGACAGCCATAATTCACCCCTCCACTTT	CASAKDSHNSPLHF
TRBV6-1	TRBD1	TRBJ1-2	14	NA	TGTGCCAGCACGCAAGACAGGGGGCTAAACGGCTACACCTTC	CASTQDRGLNGYTF
TRBV5-4	TRBD2	TRBJ2-7	15	NA	TGTGCCAGCAGCTTGTACGGGAGGGAAATCTACGAGCAGTACTTC	CASSLYGREIYEQYF
TRBV12-3/TRBV12-4	TRBD1	TRBJ1-2	15	NA	TGTGCCAGCAGTCTACGGACAGGGGGTGATTATGGCTACACCTTC	CASSLRTGGDYGYTF
TRBV5-1	NA	TRBJ2-7	13	NA	TGCGCCAGCAGCTTGGCAGCCGACTACGAGCAGTACTTC	CASSLAADYEQYF
TRBV27	NA	TRBJ2-1	22	few	TGTGCCAACCCGGGATACCCTCGGACCTGTGTCAAAGGCAGAAGCTCCTACAATGAGCAGTTCTTC	CANPGYPRTCVKGRSSYNEQFF
TRBV2	NA	TRBJ2-7	13	NA	TGTGCCAGCATGGGGCAGCCCGTCTACGAGCAGTACTTC	CASMGQPVYEQYF
TRBV27	NA	TRBJ2-7	13	NA	TGTGCCAGCAGGGGTCTGAACACCTACGAGCAGTACTTC	CASRGLNTYEQYF
TRBV6-5	NA	TRBJ1-1	13	few	TGTGCCAGCAGTTACTCGGTGGGCACTGAAGCTTTCTTT	CASSYSVGTEAFF
TRBV30	NA	TRBJ2-7	14	NA	TGTGCCTGGAGTATGGGCGGACAGTACTACGAGCAGTACTTC	CAWSMGGQYYEQYF
TRBV7-2	TRBD2	TRBJ2-7	13	medium-sized	TGTGCCAGCGGACTAGCGGGGACCTACGAGCAGTACTTC	CASGLAGTYEQYF
TRBV6-1	NA	TRBJ1-1	12	NA	TGTGCCAGCAGCGCGTACGGGAGAGAAGCTTTCTTT	CASSAYGREAFF
TRBV19	TRBD2	TRBJ2-1	16	few	TGTGCCAGTAGCCAATGGGGCGGGAGCTCCTACAATGAGCAGTTCTTC	CASSQWGGSSYNEQFF
TRBV20-1	NA	TRBJ2-3	15	few	TGCAGTGCACCGATTCCTCGGGTCTTTACAGATACGCAGTATTTT	CSAPIPRVFTDTQYF
TRBV6-1	TRBD2	TRBJ2-1	15	few	TGTGCCAGCGAGGGACTAGCGGGAGGGCACAATGAGCAGTTCTTC	CASEGLAGGHNEQFF
TRBV10-3	NA	TRBJ1-6	13	NA	TGTGCCATCAGTGGGGGAATCAATTCACCCCTCCACTTT	CAISGGINSPLHF
TRBV7-2	NA	TRBJ2-3	12	NA	TGTGCCAGCAGCATAGGGGCAGATACGCAGTATTTT	CASSIGADTQYF
TRBV2	NA	TRBJ1-1	12	NA	TGTGCCAGCAAGGACGGGAACACTGAAGCTTTCTTT	CASKDGNTEAFF
TRBV20-1	TRBD2	TRBJ2-2	17	NA	TGCAGTGCTAGACGCCGCTGGTCTAGCGGGAGCACCGGGGAGCTGTTTTTT	CSARRRWSSGSTGELFF
TRBV2	NA	TRBJ1-2	15	NA	TGTGCCAGCGGAAATTTGAGGGGATCAATCAATGGCTACACCTTC	CASGNLRGSINGYTF
TRBV5-4	NA	TRBJ2-1	15	few	TGTGCCAGCAGCCAAGCGGGCGTGACCTACAATGAGCAGTTCTTC	CASSQAGVTYNEQFF
TRBV6-2/TRBV6-3	NA	TRBJ2-4	14	few	TGTGCCAGCAACCTCCGGGCTGAGGACGGCATTCAGTACTTC	CASNLRAEDGIQYF
TRBV30	TRBD1	TRBJ1-6	14	medium-sized	TGTGCCTGGAGTGTACAGGGGGGAGGATCACCCCTCCACTTT	CAWSVQGGGSPLHF
TRBV28	TRBD2	TRBJ2-3	15	NA	TGTGCCAGCAGTCGACTAGCGGGAGGTTCAGATACGCAGTATTTT	CASSRLAGGSDTQYF
TRBV6-4	TRBD1	TRBJ2-6	17	few	TGTGCCAGCAGCGACTGGGGACAGGGAACTGGGGCCAACGTCCTGACTTTC	CASSDWGQGTGANVLTF
TRBV7-9	NA	TRBJ2-1	14	few	TGTGCCAGCAGCTTAGTAAGCTCCTACAATGAGCAGTTCTTC	CASSLVSSYNEQFF
TRBV30	TRBD1	TRBJ2-7	16	NA	TGTGCCTGGACTCCCCTGGGACAGGGTATGTCCTACGAGCAGTACTTC	CAWTPLGQGMSYEQYF
TRBV4-3	NA	TRBJ2-2	18	NA	TGCGCCAGCAGCCAAGAAGCACAAGCCATATTAAACACCGGGGAGCTGTTTTTT	CASSQEAQAILNTGELFF